Presented here are 16 T cell receptor beta chains from one specimen sequenced in a study of blood T cell repertoires in COVID-19. Using immunoSEQ multiplex PCR, the repertoire was profiled, and TCRdb retains in-frame clones only, with some absent. The table has some 120,000 clones, about two thirds seen once. Sequenced input: peripheral blood. These receptors originate from a human donor with acute or convalescent COVID-19. The donor label of this sample is uncertain.

This chain links TRBV11-2 with TRBJ1-1, with TRBD1 matching 7 bases. This CDR3 region has 15 residues. Trimming took 5 bases from V and 1 from J; bases not matched to a gene: 7. CDR1 is SGHAT and CDR2 is FQNNGV in the germline V gene. The CDR3 DNA reads TGTGCCAGCAGCCTCACAGGGGCCTGGAACACTGAAGCTTTCTTT. This encodes CASSLTGAWNTEAFF.

J is TRBJ1-5 and V is TRBV19; D remains ambiguous. This CDR3 has 13 residues. CDR1 is LNHDA, CDR2 SQIVND, per germline (reference sequence). Trimming removed 5 bases at V and 9 bases at J, with 14 bases between. CDR3 DNA: TGTGCCAGTAGTGATGACACCGTTTCGCCCCAGCATTTT. Protein sequence: CASSDDTVSPQHF.

CDR3 nucleotides: TGTGCCAGCAGCTTAATGTCCTCGCGGGGGGCCAAAGAGACCCAGTACTTC. It yields the protein CASSLMSSRGAKETQYF. V and J are TRBV7-9 and TRBJ2-5; the match to TRBD2 covers 8 bases. CDR1 and CDR2 (germline): SEHNR, FQNEAQ (reference sequence). Unmatched junction bases numbered 11, after V lost 2 bases and J lost 3 bases. The CDR3 length is 17 residues.

This clone was observed a handful of times. CDR3 sequence (DNA): TGTGCCAGCAGTATAATTGGACAGATTCCCCAGCATTTT. It encodes CASSIIGQIPQHF. This rearrangement joins TRBV12-3 or TRBV12-4 to TRBJ1-5; TRBD1 is a possible D gene (6 bases). V was clipped by 5 bases and J by 10 bases, with 15 bases between them. The CDR3 sequence is 13 residues long.

The gene calls are TRBV19 and TRBJ1-5; no firm D call. The CDR3 consists of 13 residues. Looked up from germline, CDR1 is LNHDA and CDR2 is SQIVND (reference sequence). The V gene lost 7 bases and the J gene lost 2 bases, with 9 bases spanning the gap. The CDR3 bases are TGTGCCAGTAATAAGGAGCGCAATCAGCCCCAGCATTTT. Its translation: CASNKERNQPQHF.

The rearrangement joins TRBV24-1 to TRBJ2-5, with 8 bases matching TRBD1. The CDR3 totals 16 residues. After removal of 4 bases from V and 5 bases from J, the junction contained 11 bases not matched to a gene. The germline V gene encodes CDR1 KGHDR and CDR2 SFDVKD. CDR3 residues: CATSDPGQGAGETQYF. The CDR3 region has the DNA TGTGCCACCAGTGACCCTGGACAGGGCGCGGGGGAGACCCAGTACTTC.

The CDR3: CESRGPHTQYF. CDR3 DNA: TGTGAAAGTAGGGGCCCCCATACGCAGTATTTT. The chain recombines TRBV6-5 with TRBJ2-3; D may be TRBD1 (5 bases). Per the germline V gene, CDR1 is MNHEY and CDR2 is SVGAGI. The CDR3 loop spans 11 amino acids.

The rearrangement joins TRBV9 to TRBJ2-3; 7 bases are a match to TRBD1. In germline, CDR1 is SGDLS, CDR2 YYNGEE. V shed 4 bases and J 1 base; nucleotides not matched to a gene: 6. There are 15 residues in the CDR3. CDR3 protein: CASSPLTGRTDTQYF. DNA for the CDR3: TGTGCCAGCAGCCCCTTGACAGGGCGCACAGATACGCAGTATTTT.

About this clone itself: Compared with germline, one end of the junction differs, possibly owing to a read error. V is TRBV7-8 and J is TRBJ2-7, with D possibly TRBD2 on 5 matching bases. In germline, CDR1 is SGHVS, CDR2 FQNEAQ. The CDR3 runs to 16 residues. The DNA for the CDR3 is TGTGCCAGCAGCGTAGCTGGGTCTGCCCCCGGGGACGAGCAGTACTTC. It is translated as CASSVAGSAPGDEQYF.

V and J are TRBV10-2 and TRBJ1-1; D call uncertain. The CDR3 has 13 residues. The V end was cut by 7 bases, the J end by 4 bases, with 13 bases between. Germline-derived CDR1 and CDR2 are WSHSY and SAAADI. CDR3 protein: CASTEVPRTEAFF. CDR3 nucleotide sequence: TGCGCCAGCACAGAGGTACCGCGCACTGAAGCTTTCTTT.

This chain uses TRBV19 with TRBJ1-2, with 9 bases identical to TRBD1. The junction had 8 bases not matched to a gene; V was cut back by 6 bases and J by 3 bases. Germline assignment: CDR1 LNHDA and CDR2 SQIVND (reference sequence). There are 15 residues in the CDR3. CDR3 sequence: CASRPGGTGYYGYTF. The DNA of the CDR3 is TGTGCCAGTAGACCTGGAGGGACAGGGTACTATGGCTACACCTTC.

This clone was seen only once. This chain uses TRBV3-1 (or the pseudogene TRBV3-2) with TRBJ1-5; 7 nucleotides match TRBD1. The junction had 9 bases not matched to a gene; V was cut back by 5 bases and J by 2 bases. This CDR3 comprises 16 residues. Germline values: CDR1 LGHDT, CDR2 YNNKEL (reference sequence). The CDR3 here is CASSDSQGTGNQPQHF. The CDR3 nucleotides are TGTGCCAGCAGCGACTCACAGGGGACGGGCAATCAGCCCCAGCATTTT.

Only one count was recorded for this clone. V is TRBV28 and J is TRBJ1-5; D gene ambiguous. The CDR3 runs 16 residues. Trimming removed 5 bases at V and 1 base at J, with 15 bases between. Germline loops: CDR1 MDHEN, CDR2 SYDVKM. The CDR3 DNA reads TGTGCCAGCAGTACCCGGGGATGGGGAAGCAATCAGCCCCAGCATTTT. Translation: CASSTRGWGSNQPQHF.

Ten or more counts support this clone. This chain joins TRBV5-5 and TRBJ2-3; D gene ambiguous. V lost 4 bases and J lost 7, with 13 bases in between. Looked up from germline, CDR1 is SGHKS and CDR2 is YYEKEE (reference sequence). This CDR3 spans 13 amino acids. The CDR3 DNA reads as TGTGCCAGCAGCCGACAAGGTCGCTATACGCAGTATTTT. Protein sequence: CASSRQGRYTQYF.

J is TRBJ2-4 and V is TRBV11-2, with 8 bases that match TRBD2. Per germline, CDR1 SGHAT and CDR2 FQNNGV. The CDR3 is 15 amino acids. After removal of 2 bases from V and 4 bases from J, the junction contained 4 bases not matched to a gene. The CDR3: CASSLRAGVKNIQYF. The CDR3 DNA follows: TGTGCCAGCAGCTTACGAGCGGGGGTGAAAAACATTCAGTACTTC.

In this sample, this clone turned up a few times. The chain is built from TRBV4-1 and TRBJ2-2; 11 positions agree with TRBD2. The CDR3 is 17 amino acids. V was pared by 1 base and J by 5 bases, with 6 bases of the junction left unmatched. The germline V gene has CDR1 MGHRA and CDR2 YSYEKL. The CDR3: CASSQAVAGGHTGELFF. CDR3 nucleotide sequence: TGCGCCAGCAGCCAAGCCGTAGCGGGGGGGCATACCGGGGAGCTGTTTTTT.